This paragraph covers one TCR beta chain sequence. The target antigen is unknown. Trimming at V came to 4 bases and at J to 4 bases, leaving 5 bases not matched to a gene. CDR1 and CDR2 (germline): GTSNPN, SVGIG (reference sequence). CDR3 size: 14 residues. This specimen comes from a study of tumor and adjacent non-tumor tissue in lung cancer. Turning to the study itself: The cohort had around twelve adenocarcinoma, a couple of squamous cell and 1 small cell patients. Samples averaged approximately 3.9 million productive TCRbeta reads each. Whole-study results and caveats: Higher tumor TCR diversity was associated with shorter survival.

TCRbeta libraries were built with three rounds of nested PCR, modified from ARM-PCR. MiXCR, applied by TCRdb to the multiplex PCR reads, yields one record per CDR3 protein. Of tens of thousands of distinct CDR3 sequences in the sample, just over 75% were seen once. No cell sorting was done before RNA was extracted from the tissue. More than 3 cm separated this lung sample from the edge of the tumor. The source material was distant non-tumor lung tissue. The chain carries TRBV30 and TRBJ2-2; TRBD2 agrees at 8 bases. The source of this sequence is a man in his 70s with non-small cell lung cancer. In DNA, the CDR3 is TGTGCCTGGACCGGGACTAGGAGCACCGGGGAGCTGTTTTTT. Translating gives CAWTGTRSTGELFF.